This T cell receptor beta chain is from a study of cytomegalovirus exposure and HLA in healthy donors. The trim removed 5 bases at V and 0 bases at J, leaving 4 bases unmatched. The CDR3 is made up of 15 amino acids. Germline CDR1 and CDR2: SGHTA and FQGNSA. The primer mix had 60 Vbeta and 13 Jbeta primers. The method was immunoSEQ multiplex PCR; TCRdb's version includes in-frame clones alone and lacks a portion of them. This sample has roughly 90,000 clones; around three quarters occur once, and the top ten carry approximately 4.2%. As for this clone: Its antigen is as yet unknown.

The study, taken as a whole, reports: Immune exposure was documented only through CMV serostatus. Later analysis revealed greater clonal expansion in HLA-associated TCR beta chains than in equally common others. 164 TCR beta chains were listed as cytomegalovirus-associated. Several of the most significant clusters were apparently associated with common viral pathogens in a later analysis.

The chain has TRBV7-2 and TRBJ2-3; TRBD1 aligns across 8 bases. The TCR was taken from a woman between 35 and 50 years old in good health and CMV-seropositive. Sequencing was carried out using PBMCs. The CDR3 bases are TGTGCCAGCAGCGACAGGGGTACTAGCACAGATACGCAGTATTTT. Translated: CASSDRGTSTDTQYF.